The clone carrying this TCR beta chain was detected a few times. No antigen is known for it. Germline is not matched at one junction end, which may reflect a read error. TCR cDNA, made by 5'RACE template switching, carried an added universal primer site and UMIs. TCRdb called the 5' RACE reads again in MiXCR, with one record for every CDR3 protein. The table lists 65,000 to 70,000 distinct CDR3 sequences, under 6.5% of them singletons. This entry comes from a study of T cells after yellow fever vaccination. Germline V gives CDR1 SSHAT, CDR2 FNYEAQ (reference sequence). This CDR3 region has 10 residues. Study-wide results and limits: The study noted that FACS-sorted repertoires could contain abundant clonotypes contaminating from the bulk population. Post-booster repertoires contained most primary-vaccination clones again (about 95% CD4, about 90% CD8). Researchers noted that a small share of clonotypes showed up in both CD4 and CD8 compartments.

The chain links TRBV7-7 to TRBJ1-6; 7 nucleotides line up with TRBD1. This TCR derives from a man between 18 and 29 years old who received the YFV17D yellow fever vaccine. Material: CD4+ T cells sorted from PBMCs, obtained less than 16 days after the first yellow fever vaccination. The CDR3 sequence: CASRGRNGHF. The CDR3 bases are TGTGCTAGCAGGGGGAGGAACGGCCACTTT.